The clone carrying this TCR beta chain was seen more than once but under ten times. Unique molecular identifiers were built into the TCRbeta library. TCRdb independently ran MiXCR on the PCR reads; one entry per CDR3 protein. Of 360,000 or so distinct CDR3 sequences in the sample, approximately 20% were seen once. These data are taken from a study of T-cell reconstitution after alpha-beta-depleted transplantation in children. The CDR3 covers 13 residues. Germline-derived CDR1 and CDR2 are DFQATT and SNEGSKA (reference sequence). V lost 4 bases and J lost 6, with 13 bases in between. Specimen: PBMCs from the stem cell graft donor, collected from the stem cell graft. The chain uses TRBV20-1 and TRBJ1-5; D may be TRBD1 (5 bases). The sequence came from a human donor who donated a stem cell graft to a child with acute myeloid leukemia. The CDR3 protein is CSATDSLAQPQHF. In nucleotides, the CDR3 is TGCAGTGCTACAGACAGCCTGGCTCAGCCCCAGCATTTT.